Below, 10 T cell receptor beta chains from the same sample are listed, as sequenced in a study of control samples from healthy donors and cancer patients. The method was immunoSEQ multiplex PCR; TCRdb's version includes in-frame clones alone and lacks a portion of them. This table holds about 40,000 clones, more than 85% found once. Material for sequencing was blood. The receptors derive from a woman aged 45 to 65 in good health.

The chain is built from TRBV7-3 and TRBJ1-1; D is uncertain. This CDR3 has 16 amino acids. V shed 5 bases and J shed 2 bases, with 18 bases lying between them. The germline V gene has CDR1 SGHTA and CDR2 FQGTGA. CDR3 sequence (DNA): TGTGCCAGCAGCCCTCAGCCAGTATCGGGCAACACTGAAGCTTTCTTT. It encodes CASSPQPVSGNTEAFF.

The chain carries TRBV7-8 and TRBJ2-5; D might be TRBD2 (6 bases). The V end lost 0 bases, the J end lost 14 bases, and 16 bases lay between the germline ends. Germline assignment: CDR1 SGHVS and CDR2 FQNEAQ. The CDR3 is made up of 13 amino acids. CDR3 sequence (DNA): TGTGCCAGCAGCTTAGCGGGGGACTGGGCAGGCTACTTC. Translated: CASSLAGDWAGYF. Full variable domain (rest looked up from reference TRBV7-8 and TRBJ2-5): GAGVSQSPRYKVAKRGQDVALRCDPISGHVSLFWYQQALGQGPEFLTYFQNEAQLDKSGLPSDRFFAERPEGSVSTLKIQRTQQEDSAVYLCASSLAGDWAGYFGPGTRLLVL.

This rearrangement joins TRBV23-1 to TRBJ2-7; possibly TRBD1 or TRBD2 for D (5 bases each). Being an ORF, TRBV23-1 has a function that is uncertain. Deletions cut 8 bases from V and 7 bases from J, with 15 bases between. This CDR3 has 12 amino acids. The CDR3 nucleotides are TGCGCCAGCTCATCGTGGGGCGGGGAGCAGTACTTC. Translated: CASSSWGGEQYF.

The chain recombines TRBV15 with TRBJ1-1; TRBD1 aligns across 7 bases. After removal of 4 bases from V and 2 bases from J, the junction contained 7 bases not matched to a gene. Germline V gives CDR1 LNHNV, CDR2 YYDKDF (reference sequence). This CDR3 contains 15 residues. CDR3 DNA sequence: TGTGCCACCAGCAAAGCCGGGACAGCAAACACTGAAGCTTTCTTT. It translates to CATSKAGTANTEAFF.

The rearrangement joins TRBV4-3 to TRBJ1-5; no definite D call. Trimming pared 0 bases from V and 9 bases from J, leaving 6 bases between. Germline V gives CDR1 LGHNA, CDR2 YSLEER. This CDR3 is 12 amino acids long. CDR3 protein: CASSQDRGPQHF. CDR3 in DNA: TGCGCCAGCAGCCAAGATCGAGGGCCCCAGCATTTT.

V is TRBV24-1 and J is TRBJ1-5; 9 bases line up with TRBD1. Germline trimming cut 4 bases from V and 2 bases from J; bases unmatched to any gene: 5. The CDR3 sequence is 16 residues long. CDR1 is KGHDR and CDR2 is SFDVKD in the germline V gene. The CDR3 here is CATSEGQGFGNQPQHF. As DNA, the CDR3 is TGTGCCACCAGTGAAGGACAGGGGTTCGGCAATCAGCCCCAGCATTTT.

This sequence joins TRBV10-1 and TRBJ1-2; D not certain. This CDR3 spans 13 amino acids. Germline V gene lookup returns CDR1 WNHNN and CDR2 SYGVQD (reference sequence). V was clipped by 11 bases and J by 4 bases, with 17 bases between them. The CDR3, as DNA: TGCGCCCATTGCCGACGCCCTTTCTATGGCTACACCTTC. Its protein product is CAHCRRPFYGYTF.

The chain uses TRBV6-5 and TRBJ1-1; D might be TRBD1 (6 bases). The germline V and J ends were trimmed by 6 bases and 7 bases, with 12 bases remaining between them. Germline CDR1 is MNHEY and CDR2 is SVGAGI. The CDR3 totals 12 residues. The CDR3 reads CASSQGGSEAFF. The CDR3 nucleotides read TGTGCCAGCAGCCAAGGGGGGAGTGAAGCTTTCTTT.

This clone has only a few counts. The chain is built from TRBV7-6 and TRBJ2-5, with 7 bases lining up with TRBD2. This CDR3 is built from 14 residues. With 3 bases clipped from V and 4 bases from J, the junction kept 5 bases outside the gene matches. Germline V gene lookup returns CDR1 SGHVS and CDR2 FNYEAQ. CDR3 in DNA: TGTGCCAGCAGCTTGGTCAGGGAGGGAGAGACCCAGTACTTC. It encodes CASSLVREGETQYF.

The rearrangement joins TRBV28 to TRBJ1-5; no definite D call. This CDR3 has 12 amino acids. V lost 3 bases and J 8 bases, leaving 8 bases between the germline ends. Germline CDR1 is MDHEN and CDR2 is SYDVKM. The CDR3 sequence is CASSLRPKPQHF. The CDR3 DNA reads TGTGCCAGCAGTTTGAGACCAAAGCCCCAGCATTTT. The entire variable domain, with the rest obtained from reference TRBV28 and TRBJ1-5, is as follows: DVKVTQSSRYLVKRTGEKVFLECVQDMDHENMFWYRQDPGLGLRLIYFSYDVKMKEKGDIPEGYSVSREKKERFSLILESASTNQTSMYLCASSLRPKPQHFGDGTRLSIL.